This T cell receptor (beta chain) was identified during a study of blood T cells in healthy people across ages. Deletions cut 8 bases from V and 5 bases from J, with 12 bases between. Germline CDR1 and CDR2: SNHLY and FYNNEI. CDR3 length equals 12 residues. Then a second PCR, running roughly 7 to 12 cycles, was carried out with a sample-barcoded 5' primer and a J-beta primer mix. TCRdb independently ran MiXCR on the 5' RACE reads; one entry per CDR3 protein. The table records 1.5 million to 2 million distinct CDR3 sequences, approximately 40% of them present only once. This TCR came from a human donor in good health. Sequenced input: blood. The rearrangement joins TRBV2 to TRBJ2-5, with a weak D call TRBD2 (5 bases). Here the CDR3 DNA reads TGTGCCAGCCGCGAGGGAGCGGAGACCCAGTACTTC. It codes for CASREGAETQYF.